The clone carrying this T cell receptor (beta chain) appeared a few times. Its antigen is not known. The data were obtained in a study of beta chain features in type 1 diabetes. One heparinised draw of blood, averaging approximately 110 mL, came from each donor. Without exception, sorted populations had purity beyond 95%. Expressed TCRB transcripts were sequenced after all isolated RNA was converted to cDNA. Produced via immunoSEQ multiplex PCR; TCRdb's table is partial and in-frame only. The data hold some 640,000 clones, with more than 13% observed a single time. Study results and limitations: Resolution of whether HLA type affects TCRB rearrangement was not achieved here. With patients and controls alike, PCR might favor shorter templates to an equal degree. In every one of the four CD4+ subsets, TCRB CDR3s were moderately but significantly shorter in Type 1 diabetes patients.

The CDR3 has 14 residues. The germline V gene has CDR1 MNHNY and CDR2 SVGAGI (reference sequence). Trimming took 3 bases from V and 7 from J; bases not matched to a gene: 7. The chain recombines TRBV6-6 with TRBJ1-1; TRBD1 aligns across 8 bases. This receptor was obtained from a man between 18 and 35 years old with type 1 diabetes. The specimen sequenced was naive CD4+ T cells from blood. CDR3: CASSYLTGEDEAFF. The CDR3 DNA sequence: TGTGCCAGCAGTTATCTGACAGGGGAGGATGAAGCTTTCTTT.